This T cell receptor beta chain derives from a study of identical twins. With respect to this clonotype: Its specificity is not known.

TCRdb recomputed calls from the 5' RACE reads with MiXCR, one row per CDR3 protein. The table has about 890,000 distinct CDR3 sequences, 9% to 15% seen once. Study findings and constraints: Cord blood beta clonotypes present at high abundance carried fewer insertions; no such pattern appeared in memory repertoires.

This CDR3 has 15 residues. Per germline, CDR1 ENHRY and CDR2 SYGVKD. V lost 6 bases to trimming and J lost 3 bases; unmatched junction nucleotides: 3. This sample was shared with a second study, whose subject was yellow fever vaccine responses in identical twins. From that report: Reported findings indicate that twins' vaccine T cell responses seemed partially convergent, partially personalized.

This chain connects TRBV10-3 to TRBJ2-3, with 13 bases that match TRBD2. This sequence was found in a woman between 18 and 29 years old in good health. The sample was PBMCs. The CDR3 DNA reads TGTGCCATCAGAGGACTAGCGGGAGAGACAGATACGCAGTATTTT. As protein: CAIRGLAGETDTQYF.